Shown below are 11 T cell receptor beta chains from a single sample sequenced in a study of cytomegalovirus exposure and HLA in healthy donors. Vbeta (60) and Jbeta (13) primers were used in the PCR. Profiled with immunoSEQ multiplex PCR; TCRdb holds only in-frame clones, not every one. The sample has about 130,000 clones; the top ten hold roughly 2%. The sample consisted of PBMCs. The receptors come from a woman aged 60-75 years in good health and CMV-seronegative.

The chain joins TRBV6-1 to TRBJ1-4, with 7 bases matching TRBD1. Germline V gene lookup returns CDR1 MNHNS and CDR2 SASEGT. The V and J ends lost 1 base and 7 bases, in that order; junction bases with no gene match: 9. The CDR3 has 16 amino acids. The chain's CDR3 is CASSEEGGRRGEKLFF. The CDR3 nucleotides read TGTGCCAGCAGTGAAGAAGGGGGCCGACGCGGTGAAAAACTGTTTTTT.

V and J are TRBV6-5 and TRBJ2-5; TRBD1 agrees at 10 bases. With 2 bases clipped from V and 2 bases from J, the junction kept 5 bases outside the gene matches. Germline assignment: CDR1 MNHEY and CDR2 SVGAGI. The CDR3 is 16 residues long. As DNA, the CDR3 is TGTGCCAGCAGTTACCTCCGACAGGGGGCACAAGAGACCCAGTACTTC. As protein: CASSYLRQGAQETQYF.

The chain uses TRBV6-1 and TRBJ2-1; 8 bases fit TRBD1. Germline V CDR1 and CDR2: MNHNS, SASEGT. The CDR3 has 15 residues. V trimming: 5 bases; J trimming: 4 bases; junction bases outside the gene matches: 7. The DNA for the CDR3 is TGTGCCAGCAGTCCCACAGGGGGAGTATACAATGAGCAGTTCTTC. This translates into CASSPTGGVYNEQFF.

V is TRBV5-5 and J is TRBJ2-7; 8 positions match TRBD1. This CDR3 is built from 13 residues. The junction had 6 bases not matched to a gene; V was cut back by 4 bases and J by 6 bases. Germline CDR1 and CDR2: SGHKS and YYEKEE (reference sequence). The CDR3 DNA is TGTGCCAGCAGCCCACGGACAGGGACCGAGCAGTACTTC. Protein sequence: CASSPRTGTEQYF.

The J gene is TRBJ2-1, the V gene TRBV2; 8 nucleotides align to TRBD1. Looked up from germline, CDR1 is SNHLY and CDR2 is FYNNEI. This CDR3 contains 14 residues. The V segment lost 7 bases and the J segment 7 bases; nucleotides outside the gene matches: 9. The CDR3 reads CASTSDRGRNEQFF. The CDR3 DNA reads TGTGCCAGCACCTCTGACAGGGGTAGGAATGAGCAGTTCTTC.

The CDR3 reads CASSFWGVITDTQYF. The CDR3 nucleotides read TGTGCCAGCAGTTTCTGGGGGGTAATAACAGATACGCAGTATTTT. The chain links TRBV28 to TRBJ2-3; possibly TRBD2 for D (6 bases). The CDR3 is 15 residues long. Germline V gene lookup returns CDR1 MDHEN and CDR2 SYDVKM. The ends were cut back, 3 bases at V and 3 bases at J, with 13 bases in the middle.

The chain employs TRBV7-9 and TRBJ2-7; TRBD1 matches 7 bases. The CDR3 has 14 amino acids. Germline CDR1 is SEHNR and CDR2 is FQNEAQ (reference sequence). The V segment lost 4 bases and the J segment 5 bases; nucleotides outside the gene matches: 8. Written as DNA, the CDR3 is TGTGCCAGCAGCTCATACAGGGGAAGTGACGAGCAGTACTTC. This encodes CASSSYRGSDEQYF.

The V gene is TRBV20-1, the J gene TRBJ1-1, with D possibly TRBD1 on 5 matching bases. Germline loops: CDR1 DFQATT, CDR2 SNEGSKA (reference sequence). The ends were cut back, 4 bases at V and 9 bases at J, with 12 bases in the middle. CDR3 length: 11 amino acids. The CDR3 coding sequence is TGCAGTGCTAACTCCAGGGATAAAGCTTTCTTT. Translation: CSANSRDKAFF.

The chain is built from TRBV5-5 and TRBJ1-5; maybe TRBD1 (5 bases). The CDR3 is 14 residues long. The V end was cut by 4 bases, the J end by 4 bases, with 12 bases between. CDR1 is SGHKS, CDR2 YYEKEE, per germline (reference sequence). The CDR3 nucleotides are TGTGCCAGCAGCCCCACAGGAAGGAATCAGCCCCAGCATTTT. It translates to CASSPTGRNQPQHF.

The genes are TRBV2 and TRBJ1-2; D possibly corresponds to TRBD1 (6 bases). CDR1 and CDR2 (germline): SNHLY, FYNNEI. The CDR3 covers 14 residues. Trimming cost V 5 bases and J 0 bases, with 10 bases left between them. CDR3 coding DNA: TGTGCCAGCAGTTACAGGGATGCTAACTATGGCTACACCTTC. Translated, it gives CASSYRDANYGYTF. Full variable domain (remainder filled in from reference TRBV2 and TRBJ1-2): EPEVTQTPSHQVTQMGQEVILRCVPISNHLYFYWYRQILGQKVEFLVSFYNNEISEKSEIFDDQFSVERPDGSNFTLKIRSTKLEDSAMYFCASSYRDANYGYTFGSGTRLTVV.

CDR3 amino acids: CASSPYGTEYNEQFF. The DNA of the CDR3 is TGCGCCAGCAGCCCATACGGGACAGAATACAATGAGCAGTTCTTC. The V gene is TRBV5-1, the J gene TRBJ2-1; 7 bases line up with TRBD1. Germline V gene lookup returns CDR1 SGHRS and CDR2 YFSETQ. Germline trimming cut 4 bases from V and 4 bases from J; bases unmatched to any gene: 8. This CDR3 region has 15 residues.